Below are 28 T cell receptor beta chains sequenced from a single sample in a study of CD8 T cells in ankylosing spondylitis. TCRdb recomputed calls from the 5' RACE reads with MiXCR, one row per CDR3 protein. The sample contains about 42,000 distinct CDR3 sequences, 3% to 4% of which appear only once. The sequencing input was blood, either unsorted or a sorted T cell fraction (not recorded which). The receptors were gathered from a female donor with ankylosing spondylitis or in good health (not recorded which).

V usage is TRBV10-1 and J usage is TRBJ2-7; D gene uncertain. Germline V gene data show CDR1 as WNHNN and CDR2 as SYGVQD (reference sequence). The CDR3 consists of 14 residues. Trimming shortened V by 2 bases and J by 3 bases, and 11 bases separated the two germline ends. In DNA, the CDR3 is TGCGCCAGCAGTGAGGATCGGAAGTTCTACGAGCAGTACTTC. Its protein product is CASSEDRKFYEQYF.

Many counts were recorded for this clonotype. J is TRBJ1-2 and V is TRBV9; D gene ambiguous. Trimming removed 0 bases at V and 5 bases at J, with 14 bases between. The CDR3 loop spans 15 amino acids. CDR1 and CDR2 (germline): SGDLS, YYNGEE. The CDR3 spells CASSVGVAADYGYTF. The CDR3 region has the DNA TGTGCCAGCAGCGTAGGAGTGGCAGCCGATTATGGCTACACCTTC. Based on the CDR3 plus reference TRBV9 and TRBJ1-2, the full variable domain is DSGVTQTPKHLITATGQRVTLRCSPRSGDLSVYWYQQSLDQGLQFLIQYYNGEERAKGNILERFSAQQFPDLHSELNLSSLELGDSALYFCASSVGVAADYGYTFGSGTRLTVV.

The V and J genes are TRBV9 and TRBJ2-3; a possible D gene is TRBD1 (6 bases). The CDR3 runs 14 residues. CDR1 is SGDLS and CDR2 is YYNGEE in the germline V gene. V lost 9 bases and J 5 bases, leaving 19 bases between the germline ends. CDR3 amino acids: CATNRDILKDTQYF. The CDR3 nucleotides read TGTGCCACCAACCGGGACATTCTCAAAGATACGCAGTATTTT.

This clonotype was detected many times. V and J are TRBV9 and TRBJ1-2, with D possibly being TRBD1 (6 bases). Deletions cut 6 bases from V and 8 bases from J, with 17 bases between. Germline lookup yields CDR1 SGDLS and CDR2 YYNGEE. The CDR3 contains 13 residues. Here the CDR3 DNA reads TGTGCCAGCAATGAACAGGGATCGAGGGGCTACACCTTC. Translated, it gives CASNEQGSRGYTF.

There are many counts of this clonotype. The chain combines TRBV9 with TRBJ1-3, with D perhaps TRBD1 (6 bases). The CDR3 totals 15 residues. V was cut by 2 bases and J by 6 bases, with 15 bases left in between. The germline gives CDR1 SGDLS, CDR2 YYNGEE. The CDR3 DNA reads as TGTGCCAGCAGCGTTTTACCAGGGGAGGAAAACACCATATATTTT. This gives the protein CASSVLPGEENTIYF.

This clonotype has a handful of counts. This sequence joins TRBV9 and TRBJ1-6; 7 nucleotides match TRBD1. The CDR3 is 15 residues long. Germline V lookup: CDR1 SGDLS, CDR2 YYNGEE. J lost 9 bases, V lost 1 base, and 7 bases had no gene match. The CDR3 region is CASSVMSGGGSPLHF. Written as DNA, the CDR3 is TGTGCCAGCAGCGTAATGTCAGGGGGTGGTTCACCCCTCCACTTT.

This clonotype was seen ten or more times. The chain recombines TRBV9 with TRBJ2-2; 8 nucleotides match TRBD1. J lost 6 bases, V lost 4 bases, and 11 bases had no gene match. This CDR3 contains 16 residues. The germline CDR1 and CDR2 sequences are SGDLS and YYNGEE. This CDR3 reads CASSPDRGLTPGELFF. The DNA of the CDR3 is TGTGCCAGCAGCCCAGACAGGGGTTTAACGCCCGGGGAGCTGTTTTTT.

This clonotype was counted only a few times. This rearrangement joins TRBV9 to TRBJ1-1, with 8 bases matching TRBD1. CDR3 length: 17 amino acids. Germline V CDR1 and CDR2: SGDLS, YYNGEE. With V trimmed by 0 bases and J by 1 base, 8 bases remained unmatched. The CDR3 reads CASSVDITGGANTEAFF. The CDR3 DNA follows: TGTGCCAGCAGCGTAGACATCACAGGGGGGGCGAACACTGAAGCTTTCTTT.

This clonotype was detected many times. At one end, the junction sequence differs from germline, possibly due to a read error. Here the CDR3 DNA reads TGTGCCAGCAGTTCTCCCCCGGGCGAAAAGCTGTTTTTT. It is translated as CASSSPPGEKLFF. V gene TRBV9 combines with J gene TRBJ1-4; D ambiguous. This CDR3 region has 13 residues. Germline loops: CDR1 SGDLS, CDR2 YYNGEE.

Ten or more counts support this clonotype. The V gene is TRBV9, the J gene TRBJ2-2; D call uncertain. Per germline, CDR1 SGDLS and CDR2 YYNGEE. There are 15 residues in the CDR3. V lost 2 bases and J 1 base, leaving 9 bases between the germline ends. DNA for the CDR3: TGTGCCAGCAGCGTCCAGCCTTTGAACACCGGGGAGCTGTTTTTT. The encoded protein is CASSVQPLNTGELFF.

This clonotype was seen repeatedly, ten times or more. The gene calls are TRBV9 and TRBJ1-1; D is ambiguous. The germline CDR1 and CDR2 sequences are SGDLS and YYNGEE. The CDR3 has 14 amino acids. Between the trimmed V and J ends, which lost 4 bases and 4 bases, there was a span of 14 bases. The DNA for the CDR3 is TGTGCCAGCAGCAAAGAGGAGGGTGGCACTGAAGCTTTCTTT. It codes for CASSKEEGGTEAFF.

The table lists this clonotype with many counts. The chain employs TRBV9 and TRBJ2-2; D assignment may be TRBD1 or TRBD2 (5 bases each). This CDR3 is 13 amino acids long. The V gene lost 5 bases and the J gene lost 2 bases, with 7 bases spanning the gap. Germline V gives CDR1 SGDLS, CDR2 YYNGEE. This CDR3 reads CASRRGNTGELFF. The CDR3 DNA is TGTGCCAGCAGGAGGGGAAACACCGGGGAGCTGTTTTTT.

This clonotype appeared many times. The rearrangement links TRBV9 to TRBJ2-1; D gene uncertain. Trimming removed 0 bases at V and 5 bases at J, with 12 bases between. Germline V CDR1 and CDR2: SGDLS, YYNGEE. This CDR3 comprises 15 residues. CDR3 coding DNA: TGTGCCAGCAGCGTAGGCAGGATACTTAACAATGAGCAGTTCTTC. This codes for CASSVGRILNNEQFF.

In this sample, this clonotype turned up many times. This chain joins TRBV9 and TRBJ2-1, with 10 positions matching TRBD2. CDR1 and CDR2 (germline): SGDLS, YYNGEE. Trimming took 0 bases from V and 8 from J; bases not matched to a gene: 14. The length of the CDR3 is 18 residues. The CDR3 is CASSVGLPLAGFGDEQFF. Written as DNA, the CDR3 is TGTGCCAGCAGCGTAGGTCTCCCACTAGCGGGGTTTGGGGATGAGCAGTTCTTC.

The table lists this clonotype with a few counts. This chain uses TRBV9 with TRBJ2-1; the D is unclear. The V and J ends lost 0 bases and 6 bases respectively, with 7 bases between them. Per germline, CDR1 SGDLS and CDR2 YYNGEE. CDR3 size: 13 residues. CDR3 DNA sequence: TGTGCCAGCAGCGTAGAGTTTCTCAATGAGCAGTTCTTC. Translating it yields CASSVEFLNEQFF.

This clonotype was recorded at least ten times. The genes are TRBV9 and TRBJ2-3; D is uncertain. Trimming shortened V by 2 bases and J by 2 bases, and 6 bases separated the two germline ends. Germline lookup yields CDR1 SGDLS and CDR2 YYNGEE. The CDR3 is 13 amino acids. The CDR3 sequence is CASSVGYTDTQYF. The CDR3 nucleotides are TGTGCCAGCAGCGTTGGCTACACAGATACGCAGTATTTT.

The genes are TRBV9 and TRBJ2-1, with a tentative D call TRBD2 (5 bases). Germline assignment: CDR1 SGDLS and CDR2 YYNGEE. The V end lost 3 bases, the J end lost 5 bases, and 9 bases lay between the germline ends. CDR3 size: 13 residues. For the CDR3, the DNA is TGTGCCAGCAGCGCCGGGGAGAACAATGAGCAGTTCTTC. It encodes CASSAGENNEQFF.

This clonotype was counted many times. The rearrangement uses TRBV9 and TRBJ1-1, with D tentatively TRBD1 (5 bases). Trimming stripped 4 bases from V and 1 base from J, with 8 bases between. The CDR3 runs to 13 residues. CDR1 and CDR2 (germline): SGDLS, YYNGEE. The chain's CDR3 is CASSSTENTEAFF. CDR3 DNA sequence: TGTGCCAGCAGCTCGACAGAGAACACTGAAGCTTTCTTT.

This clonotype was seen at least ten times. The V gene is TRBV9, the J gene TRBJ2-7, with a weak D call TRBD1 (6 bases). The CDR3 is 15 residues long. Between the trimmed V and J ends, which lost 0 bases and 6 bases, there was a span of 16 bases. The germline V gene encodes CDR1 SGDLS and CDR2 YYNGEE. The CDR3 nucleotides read TGTGCCAGCAGCGTAGGGGGACAAGGTCTAGGCGAGCAGTACTTC. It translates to CASSVGGQGLGEQYF.

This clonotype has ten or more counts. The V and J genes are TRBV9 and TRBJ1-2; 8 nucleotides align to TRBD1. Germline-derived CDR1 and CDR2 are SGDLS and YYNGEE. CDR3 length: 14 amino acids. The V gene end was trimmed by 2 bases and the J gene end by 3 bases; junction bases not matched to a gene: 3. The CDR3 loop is CASSVGQGDYGYTF. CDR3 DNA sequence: TGTGCCAGCAGCGTCGGACAGGGTGACTATGGCTACACCTTC.

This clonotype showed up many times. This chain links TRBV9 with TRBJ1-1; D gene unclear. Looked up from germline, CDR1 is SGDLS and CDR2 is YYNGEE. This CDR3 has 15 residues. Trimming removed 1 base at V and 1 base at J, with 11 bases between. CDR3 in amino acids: CASSVQSTGNTEAFF. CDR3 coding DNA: TGTGCCAGCAGCGTACAAAGCACGGGGAACACTGAAGCTTTCTTT.

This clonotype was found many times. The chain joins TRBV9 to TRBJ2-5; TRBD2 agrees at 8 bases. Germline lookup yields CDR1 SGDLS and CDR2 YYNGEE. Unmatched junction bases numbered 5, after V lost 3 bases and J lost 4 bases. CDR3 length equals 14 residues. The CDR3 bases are TGTGCCAGCAGCGGGACCGGGGGGGGAGAGACCCAGTACTTC. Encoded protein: CASSGTGGGETQYF.

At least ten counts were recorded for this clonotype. The CDR3 bases are TGTGCCAGCAGCGTGGACAGGCAACAAGAGACCCAGTACTTC. As protein: CASSVDRQQETQYF. This chain links TRBV9 with TRBJ2-5; 7 bases align to TRBD1. The CDR3 extends over 14 amino acids. Germline V lookup: CDR1 SGDLS, CDR2 YYNGEE. The V and J ends lost 2 bases and 2 bases, in that order; junction bases with no gene match: 3.

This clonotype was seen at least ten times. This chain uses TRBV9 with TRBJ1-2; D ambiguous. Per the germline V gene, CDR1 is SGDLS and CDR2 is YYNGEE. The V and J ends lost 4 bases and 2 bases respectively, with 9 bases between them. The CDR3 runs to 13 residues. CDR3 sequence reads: CASSSTANYGYTF. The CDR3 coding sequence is TGTGCCAGCAGCTCGACGGCGAACTATGGCTACACCTTC.

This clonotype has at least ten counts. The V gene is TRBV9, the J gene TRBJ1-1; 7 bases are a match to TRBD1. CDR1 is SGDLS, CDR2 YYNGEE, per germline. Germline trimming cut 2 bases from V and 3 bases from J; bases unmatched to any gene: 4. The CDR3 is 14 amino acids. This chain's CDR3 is CASSVRGGHTEAFF. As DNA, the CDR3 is TGTGCCAGCAGCGTCAGGGGGGGCCACACTGAAGCTTTCTTT.

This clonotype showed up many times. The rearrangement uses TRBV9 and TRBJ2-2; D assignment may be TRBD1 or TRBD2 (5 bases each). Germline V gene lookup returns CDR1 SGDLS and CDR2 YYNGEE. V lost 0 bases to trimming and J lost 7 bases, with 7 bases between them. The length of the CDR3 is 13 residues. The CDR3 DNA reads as TGTGCCAGCAGCGTAGGGGACCTCGGGGAGCTGTTTTTT. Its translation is CASSVGDLGELFF.

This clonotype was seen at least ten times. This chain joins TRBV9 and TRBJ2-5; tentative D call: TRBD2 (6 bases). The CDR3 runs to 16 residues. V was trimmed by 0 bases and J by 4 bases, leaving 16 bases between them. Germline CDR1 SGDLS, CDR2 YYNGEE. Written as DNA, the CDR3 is TGTGCCAGCAGCGTAGAGGAAGGAGGGGTTGGAGAGACCCAGTACTTC. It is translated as CASSVEEGGVGETQYF.

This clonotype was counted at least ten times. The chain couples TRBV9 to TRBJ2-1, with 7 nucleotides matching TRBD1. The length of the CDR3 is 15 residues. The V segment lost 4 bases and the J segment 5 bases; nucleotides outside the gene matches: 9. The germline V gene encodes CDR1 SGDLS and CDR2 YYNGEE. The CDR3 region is CASSPGPGGNNEQFF. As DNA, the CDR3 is TGTGCCAGCAGCCCCGGTCCAGGGGGTAACAATGAGCAGTTCTTC.